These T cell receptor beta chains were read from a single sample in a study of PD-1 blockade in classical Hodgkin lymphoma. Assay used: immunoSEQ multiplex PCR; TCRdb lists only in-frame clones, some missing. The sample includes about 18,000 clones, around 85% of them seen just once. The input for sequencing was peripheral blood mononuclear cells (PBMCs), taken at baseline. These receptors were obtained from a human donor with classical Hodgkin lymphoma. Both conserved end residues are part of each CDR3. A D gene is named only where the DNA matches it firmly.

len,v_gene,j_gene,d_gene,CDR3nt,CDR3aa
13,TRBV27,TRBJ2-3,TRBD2,TGTGCCAGCATGGCGGGAGACAGAGATACGCAGTATTTT,CASMAGDRDTQYF
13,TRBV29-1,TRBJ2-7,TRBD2,TGCAGCGTTGCCCGCAGCGGGGGCTACGAGCAGTACTTC,CSVARSGGYEQYF
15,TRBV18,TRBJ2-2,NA,TGTGCCAGCTCATCCATGGACCAGAACACCGGGGAGCTGTTTTTT,CASSSMDQNTGELFF
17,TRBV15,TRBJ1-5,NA,TGTGCCACCAGCTGGGGCCCCGGTCCCTATAGCAATCAGCCCCAGCATTTT,CATSWGPGPYSNQPQHF
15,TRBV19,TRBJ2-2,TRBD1,TGTGCCAGTACTCCCGAGGGGGCCCGCGGCGGGGAGCTGTTTTTT,CASTPEGARGGELFF
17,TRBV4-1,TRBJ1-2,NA,TGCGCCAGCAGCCTCGGCGTTGGGACACGGGTAAACTATGGCTACACCTTC,CASSLGVGTRVNYGYTF
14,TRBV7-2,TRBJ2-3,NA,TGTGCCAGCAGCTTCTTGACTAGCACAGATACGCAGTATTTT,CASSFLTSTDTQYF
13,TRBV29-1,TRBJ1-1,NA,TGCAGCGCCGATCGGACAGCCCAAGGAGAAGCTTTCTTT,CSADRTAQGEAFF
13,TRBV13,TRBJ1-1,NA,TGTGCCAGCAGCACTACACGAAACACTGAAGCTTTCTTT,CASSTTRNTEAFF
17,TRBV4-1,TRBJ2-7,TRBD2,TGCGCCAGCAGCCAAGATATGTTGGGGGAGGGCCATTACGAGCAGTACTTC,CASSQDMLGEGHYEQYF
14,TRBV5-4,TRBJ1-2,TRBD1,TGTGCCAGCAGCTCACCGGGACAGGTCTATGGCTACACCTTC,CASSSPGQVYGYTF
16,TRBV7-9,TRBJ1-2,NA,TGTGCCAGCAGCCACTGGCCCTTGCGCAGGGTTGATGGCTACACCTTC,CASSHWPLRRVDGYTF
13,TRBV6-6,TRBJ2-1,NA,TGTGCCAGCAGTCCTACGGTACGGGATGAGCAGTTCTTC,CASSPTVRDEQFF
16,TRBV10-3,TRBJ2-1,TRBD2,TGTGCCATCAGTGAGACTAGCGGGAGGGCCGGTTTTGAGCAGTTCTTC,CAISETSGRAGFEQFF
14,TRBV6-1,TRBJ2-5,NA,TGTGCCAGCAGGAGGAGAGAGGGCCAAGAGACCCAGTACTTC,CASRRREGQETQYF